The present T cell receptor beta chain was sequenced within a study of CD8 T cells in ankylosing spondylitis. TCRdb re-analysed the 5' RACE reads in MiXCR, keeping a single row per CDR3 protein. Found here are 200,000 to 300,000 distinct CDR3 sequences, 30% to 40% of them singletons; the top ten hold roughly 4%. Study-wide points: Disease-linked clones reportedly concentrated significantly in matched ankylosing spondylitis synovial fluid.

Notes on this clonotype: What it binds is not known.

Germline V gene data show CDR1 as SGDLS and CDR2 as YYNGEE. This CDR3 comprises 15 residues. Trimming shortened V by 0 bases and J by 0 bases, and 10 bases separated the two germline ends. The sequenced sample was blood, either unsorted or a sorted T cell fraction (not recorded which). This TCR derives from a male donor with ankylosing spondylitis or in good health (not recorded which). The chain links TRBV9 to TRBJ2-7; D assignment may be TRBD1 or TRBD2 (5 bases each). CDR3 in amino acids: CASSVGPGSSYEQYF. The DNA for the CDR3 is TGTGCCAGCAGCGTAGGTCCAGGGAGCTCCTACGAGCAGTACTTC. The full variable domain, rest sourced from reference TRBV9 and TRBJ2-7, is DSGVTQTPKHLITATGQRVTLRCSPRSGDLSVYWYQQSLDQGLQFLIQYYNGEERAKGNILERFSAQQFPDLHSELNLSSLELGDSALYFCASSVGPGSSYEQYFGPGTRLTVT.